Each of the 18 T cell receptor beta chains below was sequenced from the same sample in a study of T-cell memory formation after mild COVID-19. TCRdb called the 5' RACE reads again in MiXCR, with one record for every CDR3 protein. There are 210,000 or so distinct CDR3 sequences in the sample; 25% to 35% occur only once, and over 9.5% lies in the top ten. Material: PBMCs or a T cell subset sorted from them (not recorded which). The source of these receptors is an adult woman who had mild COVID-19 (a few samples of this study predate the infection). Cell type and time point are not known.

A note on this clonotype: One junction end does not reproduce the germline sequence, and a read error may be involved. The chain employs TRBV11-2 and TRBJ2-1; D not certain. This CDR3 is built from 15 residues. The germline CDR1 and CDR2 sequences are SGHAT and FQNNGV. This CDR3 is CASSLDFYRADEQVF. Here the CDR3 DNA reads TGTGCCAGCAGCTTAGATTTCTACCGGGCCGATGAGCAGGTCTTC.

A remark on this clonotype: A much larger clone differs from this one at a single base, so this may be a read error. The gene calls are TRBV7-3 and TRBJ1-1; D not certain. The V end was cut by 2 bases, the J end by 1 base, with 5 bases between. CDR3 length equals 13 residues. In germline, CDR1 is SGHTA, CDR2 FQGTGA. This CDR3 is CASSLYGNTEAFF. The CDR3 nucleotides read TGTGCCAGCAGCTTATACGGGAACACTGAAGCTTTCTTT.

The chain employs TRBV7-2 and TRBJ2-1, with a possible D match to TRBD1 (6 bases). In germline, CDR1 is SGHTA, CDR2 FQGNSA. The length of the CDR3 is 15 residues. V lost 5 bases, J lost 0 bases, and 11 bases lay in between. CDR3 region: CASSPDRSSYNEQFF. The CDR3 DNA is TGTGCCAGCAGCCCCGACAGGTCCTCCTACAATGAGCAGTTCTTC.

In this sample, this clonotype turned up once. This sequence joins TRBV3-1 and TRBJ1-3; D is unclear. The CDR3 totals 12 residues. CDR1 is LGHDT, CDR2 YNNKEL, per germline (reference sequence). With 1 base removed from V and 7 bases from J, the gap between germline ends came to 5 bases. The CDR3 here is CASSQVGNTIYF. CDR3 DNA: TGTGCCAGCAGCCAAGTGGGGAACACCATATATTTT.

V and J are TRBV5-4 and TRBJ1-1, with 12 bases identical to TRBD1. Unmatched junction bases numbered 7, after V lost 5 bases and J lost 8 bases. CDR1 SGHNT and CDR2 YYREEE come from the germline V gene (reference sequence). The CDR3 is made up of 14 amino acids. CDR3 sequence reads: CASSLGQGASEAFF. The CDR3 DNA is TGTGCCAGCAGTCTGGGACAGGGGGCGTCGGAAGCTTTCTTT.

The CDR3 spells CASSAGGHPTGELFF. CDR3 DNA sequence: TGTGCCAGCAGTGCCGGCGGACACCCCACCGGGGAGCTGTTTTTT. The chain joins TRBV28 to TRBJ2-2; a possible D gene is TRBD1 (5 bases). The ends were cut back, 5 bases at V and 4 bases at J, with 14 bases in the middle. This CDR3 spans 15 amino acids. Germline CDR1 and CDR2: MDHEN and SYDVKM.

The chain joins TRBV24-1 to TRBJ1-2; D remains ambiguous. V shed 0 bases and J shed 4 bases, with 8 bases lying between them. There are 14 residues in the CDR3. Germline lookup yields CDR1 KGHDR and CDR2 SFDVKD. The CDR3 nucleotides read TGTGCCACCAGTGATTTGGCAGCTTCCTATGGCTACACCTTC. Its translation: CATSDLAASYGYTF.

This clonotype has just a few counts. The chain combines TRBV14 with TRBJ2-1, with 10 nucleotides matching TRBD2. V lost 0 bases and J lost 5; bases outside the gene matches: 13. CDR1 SGHDN and CDR2 FVKESK come from the germline V gene. The CDR3 is made up of 19 amino acids. The CDR3 is CASSQENLVGLAANNEQFF. For the CDR3, the DNA is TGTGCCAGCAGCCAAGAAAATCTGGTCGGACTAGCGGCGAACAATGAGCAGTTCTTC.

The chain employs TRBV5-1 and TRBJ2-1; 9 positions agree with TRBD2. Germline CDR1 SGHRS, CDR2 YFSETQ. The CDR3 has 16 residues. Trimming cost V 3 bases and J 0 bases; bases outside gene matches: 4. CDR3 DNA sequence: TGCGCCAGCAGCTCGAGCGGGGGGAGCTCCTACAATGAGCAGTTCTTC. Amino acid sequence: CASSSSGGSSYNEQFF.

The sample holds many counts of this clonotype. This rearrangement joins TRBV12-3 or TRBV12-4 to TRBJ2-3; no clear D. V lost 6 bases, J lost 2 bases, and 30 bases lay in between. This CDR3 contains 20 residues. The CDR3 here is CASRPQTYPFFSLDTDTQYF. In DNA, the CDR3 is TGTGCCAGCAGACCTCAAACCTATCCGTTCTTTAGTCTGGACACAGATACGCAGTATTTT.

This clonotype came up a few times. The chain is built from TRBV7-9 and TRBJ1-2, with D tentatively TRBD1 (6 bases). CDR1 is SEHNR, CDR2 FQNEAQ, per germline (reference sequence). The germline V and J ends were trimmed by 1 base and 2 bases, with 11 bases remaining between them. This CDR3 spans 15 amino acids. CDR3 residues: CASSLVKGVNYGYTF. CDR3 coding DNA: TGTGCCAGCAGCTTAGTTAAGGGGGTGAACTATGGCTACACCTTC.

J is TRBJ2-7 and V is TRBV20-1; TRBD2 matches at 8 bases. The CDR3 covers 15 residues. V lost 2 bases to trimming and J lost 3 bases; unmatched junction nucleotides: 9. The germline V gene has CDR1 DFQATT and CDR2 SNEGSKA (reference sequence). In DNA, the CDR3 is TGCAGTGCTAGACCTCGGGGACTAGTAGACTACGAGCAGTACTTC. Encoded protein: CSARPRGLVDYEQYF.

This clonotype has more than one count but fewer than ten. The chain uses TRBV25-1 and TRBJ1-1, with TRBD1 identical over 8 bases. CDR1 and CDR2 (germline): MGHDK, SYGVNS. This CDR3 is built from 16 residues. J gave up 7 bases and V 4 bases, and 14 bases lay outside the gene matches. CDR3 in DNA: TGTGCCAGCAGTGGGATGGTGGGACAGGATGGGATTGAAGCTTTCTTT. Residues: CASSGMVGQDGIEAFF. Complete variable domain (other parts from reference TRBV25-1 and TRBJ1-1): EADIYQTPRYLVIGTGKKITLECSQTMGHDKMYWYQQDPGMELHLIHYSYGVNSTEKGDLSSESTVSRIRTEHFPLTLESARPSHTSQYLCASSGMVGQDGIEAFFGQGTRLTVV.

In DNA, the CDR3 is TGCAGTGCCTCCGGACCGACGTTGGTTGGAGCTTTCTTT. This encodes CSASGPTLVGAFF. The rearrangement uses TRBV20-1 and TRBJ1-1; D is unresolved. CDR1 is DFQATT, CDR2 SNEGSKA, per germline (reference sequence). The V gene lost 6 bases and the J gene lost 10 bases, with 21 bases spanning the gap. There are 13 residues in the CDR3.

J is TRBJ2-2 and V is TRBV9; TRBD2 is a possible D gene (6 bases). Trimming took off 6 bases at V and 7 bases at J, with 19 bases between the two ends. Germline CDR1 is SGDLS and CDR2 is YYNGEE. The CDR3 is 15 amino acids. CDR3 sequence: CASTQGGLLGGELFF. As DNA, the CDR3 is TGTGCCAGCACTCAGGGAGGCTTGCTAGGCGGGGAGCTGTTTTTT.

This clonotype was seen a few times. The chain has TRBV4-2 and TRBJ1-3; perhaps TRBD1 as D (5 bases). Trimming removed 0 bases from V and 0 bases from J, with 21 bases in between. This CDR3 comprises 20 residues. CDR1 is LGHNA, CDR2 YNFKEQ, per germline. CDR3 nucleotides: TGTGCCAGCAGCCAAGAGGGGGTGGGATCTACGTCATACTCTGGAAACACCATATATTTT. Its translation is CASSQEGVGSTSYSGNTIYF.

This clonotype was recorded a few times. A read error may account for a junction end that differs from germline. The chain carries TRBV18 and TRBJ1-5; no definite D call. Germline loops: CDR1 KGHSH, CDR2 LQKENI. The CDR3 extends over 13 amino acids. This CDR3 is CASSPGGNQPQHF. The CDR3 DNA reads TGCGCCAGCAGCCCAGGTGGCAATCAGCCCCAGCATTTT.

The chain carries TRBV5-1 and TRBJ2-7, with a possible D match to TRBD1 (6 bases). Trimming removed 0 bases at V and 7 bases at J, with 14 bases between. The CDR3 has 14 amino acids. Germline lookup yields CDR1 SGHRS and CDR2 YFSETQ. CDR3: CASSLEGVSREQYF. CDR3 nucleotides: TGCGCCAGCAGCTTGGAGGGGGTCTCACGGGAGCAGTACTTC.